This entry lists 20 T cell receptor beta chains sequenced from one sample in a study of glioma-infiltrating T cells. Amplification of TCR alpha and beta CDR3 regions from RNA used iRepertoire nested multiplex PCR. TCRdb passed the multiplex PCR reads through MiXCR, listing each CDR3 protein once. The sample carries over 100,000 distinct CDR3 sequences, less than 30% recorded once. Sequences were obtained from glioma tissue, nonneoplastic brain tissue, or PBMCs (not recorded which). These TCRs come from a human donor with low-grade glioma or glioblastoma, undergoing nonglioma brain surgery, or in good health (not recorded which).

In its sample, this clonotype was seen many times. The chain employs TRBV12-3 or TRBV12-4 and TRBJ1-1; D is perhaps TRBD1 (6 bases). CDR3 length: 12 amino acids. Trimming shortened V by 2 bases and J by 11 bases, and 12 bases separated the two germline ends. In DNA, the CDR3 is TGTGCCAGCAGTTTACGGGGGACAAATGCTTTCTTT. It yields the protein CASSLRGTNAFF.

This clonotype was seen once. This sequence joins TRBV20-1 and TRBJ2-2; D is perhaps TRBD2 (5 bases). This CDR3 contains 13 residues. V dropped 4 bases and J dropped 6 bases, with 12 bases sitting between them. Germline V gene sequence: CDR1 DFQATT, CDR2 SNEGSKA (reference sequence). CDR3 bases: TGCAGTGCTACTAGCCCAAACGCCGGGGAGCTGTTTTTT. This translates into CSATSPNAGELFF.

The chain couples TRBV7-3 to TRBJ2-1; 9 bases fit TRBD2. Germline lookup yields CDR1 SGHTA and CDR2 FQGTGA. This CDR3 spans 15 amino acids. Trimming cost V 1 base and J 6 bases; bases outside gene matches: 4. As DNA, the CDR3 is TGTGCCAGCAGCTTAAGCCTAGCGGGAAGCAATGAGCAGTTCTTC. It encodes CASSLSLAGSNEQFF.

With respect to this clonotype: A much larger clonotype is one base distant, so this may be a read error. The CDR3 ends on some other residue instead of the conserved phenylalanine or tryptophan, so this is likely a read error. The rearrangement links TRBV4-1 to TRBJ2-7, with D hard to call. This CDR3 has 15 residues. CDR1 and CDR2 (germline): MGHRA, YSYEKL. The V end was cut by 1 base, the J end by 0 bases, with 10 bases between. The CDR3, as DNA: TGCGCCAGCAGCCAAGTCGCGACCGGCTCCTACGAGCAGTACTTA. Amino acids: CASSQVATGSYEQYL.

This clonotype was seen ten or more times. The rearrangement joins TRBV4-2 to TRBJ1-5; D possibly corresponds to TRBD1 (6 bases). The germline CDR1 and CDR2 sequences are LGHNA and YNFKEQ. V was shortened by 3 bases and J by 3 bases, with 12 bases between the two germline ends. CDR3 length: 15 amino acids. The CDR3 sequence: CASSQEQGNNQPQHF. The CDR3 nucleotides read TGTGCCAGCAGCCAGGAACAGGGTAACAATCAGCCCCAGCATTTT.

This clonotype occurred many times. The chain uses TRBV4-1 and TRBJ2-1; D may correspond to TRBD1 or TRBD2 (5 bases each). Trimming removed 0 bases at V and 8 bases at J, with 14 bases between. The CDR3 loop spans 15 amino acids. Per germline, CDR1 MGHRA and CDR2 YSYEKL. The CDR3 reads CASSQDGASYDEQFF. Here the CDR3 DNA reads TGCGCCAGCAGCCAAGACGGGGCTAGTTACGATGAGCAGTTCTTC.

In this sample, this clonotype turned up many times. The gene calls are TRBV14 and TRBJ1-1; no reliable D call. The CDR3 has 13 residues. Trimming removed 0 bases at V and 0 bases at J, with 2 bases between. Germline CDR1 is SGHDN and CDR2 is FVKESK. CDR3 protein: CASSQDVNTEAFF. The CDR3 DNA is TGTGCCAGCAGCCAAGATGTGAACACTGAAGCTTTCTTT.

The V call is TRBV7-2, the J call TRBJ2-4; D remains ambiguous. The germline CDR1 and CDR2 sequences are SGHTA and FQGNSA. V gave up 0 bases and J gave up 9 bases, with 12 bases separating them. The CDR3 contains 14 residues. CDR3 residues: CASSLAGRASIQYF. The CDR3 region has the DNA TGTGCCAGCAGCTTAGCGGGAAGGGCAAGCATTCAGTACTTC.

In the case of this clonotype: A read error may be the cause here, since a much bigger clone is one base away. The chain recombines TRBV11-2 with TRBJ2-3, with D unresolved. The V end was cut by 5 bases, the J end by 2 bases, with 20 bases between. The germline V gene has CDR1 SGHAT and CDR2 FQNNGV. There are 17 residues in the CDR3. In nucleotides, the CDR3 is TGTGCCAGCAGCCCCCCACCTAACGGCCCCTTCACAGATACGCAGTATTTT. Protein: CASSPPPNGPFTDTQYF. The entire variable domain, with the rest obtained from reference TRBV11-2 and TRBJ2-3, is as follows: EAGVAQSPRYKIIEKRQSVAFWCNPISGHATLYWYQQILGQGPKLLIQFQNNGVVDDSQLPKDRFSAERLKGVDSTLKIQPAKLEDSAVYLCASSPPPNGPFTDTQYFGPGTRLTVL.

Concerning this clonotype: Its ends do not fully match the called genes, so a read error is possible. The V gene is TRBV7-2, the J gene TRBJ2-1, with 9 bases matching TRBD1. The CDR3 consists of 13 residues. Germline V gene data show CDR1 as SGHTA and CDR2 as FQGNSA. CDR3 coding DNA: TGTGCCAGCCGGGGACAGGGTCAAAATGAGCGGTTCTTC. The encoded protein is CASRGQGQNERFF.

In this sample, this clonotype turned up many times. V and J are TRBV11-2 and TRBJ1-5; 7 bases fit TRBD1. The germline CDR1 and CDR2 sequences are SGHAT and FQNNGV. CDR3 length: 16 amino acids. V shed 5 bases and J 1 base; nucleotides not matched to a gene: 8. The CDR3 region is CASSQPDRESNQPQHF. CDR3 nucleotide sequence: TGTGCCAGCAGCCAGCCAGACAGGGAAAGCAATCAGCCCCAGCATTTT.

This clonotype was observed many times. CDR3 region: CASSQDRTAFYGYTF. CDR3 nucleotide sequence: TGTGCCAGCAGCCAAGATCGGACGGCTTTCTATGGCTACACCTTC. The J gene is TRBJ1-2, the V gene TRBV4-2; D unclear. V lost 0 bases to trimming and J lost 4 bases, with 12 bases between them. This CDR3 contains 15 residues. In germline, CDR1 is LGHNA, CDR2 YNFKEQ.

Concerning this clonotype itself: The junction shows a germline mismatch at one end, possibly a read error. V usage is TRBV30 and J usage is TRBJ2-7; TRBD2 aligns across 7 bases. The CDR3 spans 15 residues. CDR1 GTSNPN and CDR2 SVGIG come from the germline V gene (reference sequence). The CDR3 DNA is TGTGACTGGAGTGCCCCGGGGGTAGCGGGCCACGAGCAGTACTTC. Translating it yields CDWSAPGVAGHEQYF.

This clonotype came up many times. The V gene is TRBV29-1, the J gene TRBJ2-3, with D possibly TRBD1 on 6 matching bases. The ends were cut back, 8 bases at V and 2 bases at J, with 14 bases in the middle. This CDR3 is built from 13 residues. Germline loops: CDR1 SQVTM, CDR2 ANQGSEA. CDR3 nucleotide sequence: TGCAGCTTCCCGACAGGAACCACAGATACGCAGTATTTT. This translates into CSFPTGTTDTQYF.

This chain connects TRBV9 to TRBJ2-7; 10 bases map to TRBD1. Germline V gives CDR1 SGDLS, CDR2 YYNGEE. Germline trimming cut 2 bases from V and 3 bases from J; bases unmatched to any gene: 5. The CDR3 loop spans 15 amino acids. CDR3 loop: CASSVQGQGFYEQYF. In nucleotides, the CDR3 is TGTGCCAGCAGCGTTCAGGGACAGGGGTTCTACGAGCAGTACTTC.

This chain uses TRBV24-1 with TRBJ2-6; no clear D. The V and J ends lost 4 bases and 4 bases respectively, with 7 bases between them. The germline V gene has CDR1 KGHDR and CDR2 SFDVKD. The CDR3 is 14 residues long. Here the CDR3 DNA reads TGTGCCACCAGTGACGGGCCCGGGGCCAACGTCCTGACTTTC. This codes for CATSDGPGANVLTF.

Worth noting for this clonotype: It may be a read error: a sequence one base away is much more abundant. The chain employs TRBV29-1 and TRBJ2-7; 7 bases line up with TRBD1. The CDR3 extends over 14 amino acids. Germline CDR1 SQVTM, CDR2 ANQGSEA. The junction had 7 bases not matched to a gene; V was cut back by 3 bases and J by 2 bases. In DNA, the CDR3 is TGCAGCGTTGACGGCGATCAGGGGGCCTACGAGCAGTACTTC. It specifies CSVDGDQGAYEQYF.

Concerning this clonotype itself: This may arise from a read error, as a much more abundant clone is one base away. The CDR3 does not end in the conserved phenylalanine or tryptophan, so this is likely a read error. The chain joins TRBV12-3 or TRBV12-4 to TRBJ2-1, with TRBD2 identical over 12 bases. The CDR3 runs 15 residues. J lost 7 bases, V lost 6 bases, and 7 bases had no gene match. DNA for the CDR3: TGTGCCAGCAGGAGGACTAGCGGGGACCCAAATGAGCAGTTCCTC. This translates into CASRRTSGDPNEQFL.

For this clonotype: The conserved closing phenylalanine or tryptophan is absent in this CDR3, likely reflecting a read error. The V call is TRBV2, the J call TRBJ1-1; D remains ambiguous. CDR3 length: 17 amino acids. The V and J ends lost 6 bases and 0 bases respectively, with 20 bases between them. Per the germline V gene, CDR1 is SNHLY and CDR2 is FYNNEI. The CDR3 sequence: CASRPGASVSMNTEAFS. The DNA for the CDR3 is TGTGCCAGCAGGCCCGGAGCGTCTGTTTCTATGAACACTGAAGCTTTCTCC.

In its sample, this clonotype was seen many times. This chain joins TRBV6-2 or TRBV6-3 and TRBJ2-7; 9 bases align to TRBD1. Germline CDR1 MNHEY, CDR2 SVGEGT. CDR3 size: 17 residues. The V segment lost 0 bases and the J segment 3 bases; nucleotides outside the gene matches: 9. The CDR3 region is CASSYSPRTGGGYEQYF. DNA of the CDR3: TGTGCCAGCAGTTACTCCCCTCGAACAGGGGGCGGCTACGAGCAGTACTTC.